Listed here are 19 T cell receptor beta chains from one sample, sequenced in a study of blood T cell repertoires in COVID-19. Assay used: immunoSEQ multiplex PCR; TCRdb lists only in-frame clones, some missing. The data contain a few hundred thousand clones, around 80% of them singletons. Sequenced material: peripheral blood. The receptors were sampled from a woman aged 40 to 50 who had recovered from COVID-19.

The genes are TRBV18 and TRBJ2-2, with a weak D call TRBD2 (5 bases). Per germline, CDR1 KGHSH and CDR2 LQKENI. The CDR3 is 15 residues long. V gave up 2 bases and J gave up 0 bases, with 7 bases separating them. CDR3 in amino acids: CASSPGGPNTGELFF. The CDR3 coding sequence is TGTGCCAGCTCACCAGGAGGACCGAACACCGGGGAGCTGTTTTTT.

V usage is TRBV2 and J usage is TRBJ2-7, with 8 bases identical to TRBD1. J was trimmed by 5 bases and V by 7 bases; bases with no gene match: 10. The CDR3 runs 14 residues. Germline V gene sequence: CDR1 SNHLY, CDR2 FYNNEI. DNA for the CDR3: TGTGCCAGCAAATCAGACAGGGGTATCGACGAGCAGTACTTC. Protein sequence: CASKSDRGIDEQYF.

The chain has TRBV28 and TRBJ2-5; TRBD2 matches at 8 bases. Germline CDR1 and CDR2: MDHEN and SYDVKM. V shed 2 bases and J 1 base; nucleotides not matched to a gene: 3. This CDR3 region has 15 residues. Written as DNA, the CDR3 is TGTGCCAGCAGTTTAACAGCGGGGGCCCAAGAGACCCAGTACTTC. It is translated as CASSLTAGAQETQYF.

The chain links TRBV6-4 to TRBJ2-3; D unresolved. From germline, CDR1 is MRHNA and CDR2 SNTAGT. This CDR3 comprises 13 residues. V was trimmed by 2 bases and J by 6 bases, leaving 9 bases between them. The CDR3, as DNA: TGTGCCAGCAGTGACGATTCGGTTGATACGCAGTATTTT. It yields the protein CASSDDSVDTQYF.

The chain couples TRBV29-1 to TRBJ2-2; D not resolved. The CDR3 sequence is 13 residues long. V gave up 4 bases and J gave up 2 bases, with 8 bases separating them. Germline values: CDR1 SQVTM, CDR2 ANQGSEA. CDR3 residues: CSVGAENTGELFF. The CDR3 DNA reads TGCAGCGTTGGGGCAGAAAACACCGGGGAGCTGTTTTTT.

The chain joins TRBV13 to TRBJ2-1; maybe TRBD1 (6 bases). The CDR3 has 15 residues. The germline CDR1 and CDR2 sequences are PRHDT and FYEKMQ (reference sequence). V lost 5 bases and J 3 bases, leaving 14 bases between the germline ends. The CDR3 nucleotides read TGTGCCAGCAGCGTCGGGACACCAAACTACAATGAGCAGTTCTTC. As protein: CASSVGTPNYNEQFF.

V gene TRBV9 combines with J gene TRBJ2-3; D not resolved. The V end was cut by 2 bases, the J end by 4 bases, with 14 bases between. Germline CDR1 is SGDLS and CDR2 is YYNGEE. This CDR3 region has 15 residues. The CDR3 here is CASSVKTVEADTQYF. Here the CDR3 DNA reads TGTGCCAGCAGCGTCAAGACTGTAGAGGCAGATACGCAGTATTTT.

The rearrangement links TRBV15 to TRBJ2-3, with D possibly TRBD1 on 6 matching bases. The CDR3 runs to 15 residues. Trimming removed 0 bases at V and 3 bases at J, with 10 bases between. Germline lookup yields CDR1 LNHNV and CDR2 YYDKDF (reference sequence). The CDR3 DNA reads TGTGCCACCAGCAGAGACAGGGGTAAAACAGATACGCAGTATTTT. It specifies CATSRDRGKTDTQYF.

On this clone itself: In the same sample, other DNA sequences code for this CDR3. The CDR3: CASSQDQDTGELFF. CDR3 DNA: TGCGCCAGCAGCCAAGATCAGGATACCGGGGAGCTGTTTTTT. The rearrangement links TRBV4-3 to TRBJ2-2; D is uncertain. Germline V CDR1 and CDR2: LGHNA, YSLEER. The V and J ends lost 0 bases and 5 bases respectively, with 7 bases between them. CDR3 length: 14 amino acids.

The CDR3 bases are TGTGCCACCAGTGATTCAGACTCCGGATCGGGAGAGACCCAGTACTTC. Encoded protein: CATSDSDSGSGETQYF. This chain uses TRBV24-1 with TRBJ2-5; unclear D gene. This CDR3 region has 16 residues. CDR1 is KGHDR and CDR2 is SFDVKD in the germline V gene. V lost 2 bases to trimming and J lost 4 bases, with 16 bases between them.

The V call is TRBV4-3, the J call TRBJ1-1; D gene ambiguous. Germline CDR1 reads LGHNA; CDR2 reads YSLEER. Trimming took off 2 bases at V and 5 bases at J, with 6 bases between the two ends. The length of the CDR3 is 12 residues. Here the CDR3 reads CASSQFGTEAFF. Written as DNA, the CDR3 is TGCGCCAGCAGCCAATTCGGGACTGAAGCTTTCTTT.

Comments on this clone: Other DNA sequences of this sample code for an identical CDR3. V gene TRBV4-3 combines with J gene TRBJ2-1; D possibly corresponds to TRBD1 (6 bases). V lost 0 bases and J lost 4, with 10 bases in between. This CDR3 region has 15 residues. CDR1 and CDR2 (germline): LGHNA, YSLEER. CDR3 sequence: CASSQDRGRYNEQFF. The CDR3 bases are TGCGCCAGCAGCCAAGACAGGGGACGTTACAATGAGCAGTTCTTC.

V gene TRBV27 combines with J gene TRBJ1-5; no clear D gene. V was shortened by 2 bases and J by 0 bases, with 11 bases between the two germline ends. The CDR3 extends over 16 amino acids. The germline gives CDR1 MNHEY, CDR2 SMNVEV (reference sequence). The CDR3 bases are TGTGCCAGCAGTTTAATGGCAGTCCATAGCAATCAGCCCCAGCATTTT. It is translated as CASSLMAVHSNQPQHF.

This chain joins TRBV7-8 and TRBJ1-1; D is possibly TRBD1 (6 bases). This CDR3 has 16 residues. Per the germline V gene, CDR1 is SGHVS and CDR2 is FQNEAQ. Trimming took off 2 bases at V and 1 base at J, with 14 bases between the two ends. CDR3 sequence (DNA): TGTGCCAGCAGCTTATGGGGGGGCGCAGGGAACACTGAAGCTTTCTTT. Its translation is CASSLWGGAGNTEAFF. The complete variable domain, with remaining parts taken from reference TRBV7-8 and TRBJ1-1, reads GAGVSQSPRYKVAKRGQDVALRCDPISGHVSLFWYQQALGQGPEFLTYFQNEAQLDKSGLPSDRFFAERPEGSVSTLKIQRTQQEDSAVYLCASSLWGGAGNTEAFFGQGTRLTVV.

The rearrangement joins TRBV2 to TRBJ1-4; 11 positions agree with TRBD1. CDR3 length: 13 amino acids. The junction had 6 bases not matched to a gene; V was cut back by 11 bases and J by 7 bases. Germline V lookup: CDR1 SNHLY, CDR2 FYNNEI. Here the CDR3 DNA reads TGTGCCGGGACAGGGGGTATTTTTGAAAAACTGTTTTTT. This encodes CAGTGGIFEKLFF. Complete variable domain (other parts from reference TRBV2 and TRBJ1-4): EPEVTQTPSHQVTQMGQEVILRCVPISNHLYFYWYRQILGQKVEFLVSFYNNEISEKSEIFDDQFSVERPDGSNFTLKIRSTKLEDSAMYFCAGTGGIFEKLFFGSGTQLSVL.

This clone appeared a single time. The V gene is TRBV28, the J gene TRBJ2-2; D ambiguous. The CDR3 spans 17 residues. Germline loops: CDR1 MDHEN, CDR2 SYDVKM. The V end lost 4 bases, the J end lost 0 bases, and 15 bases lay between the germline ends. This chain's CDR3 is CASSSPRGLANTGELFF. The DNA for the CDR3 is TGTGCCAGCAGTTCCCCAAGAGGCCTGGCGAACACCGGGGAGCTGTTTTTT.

The rearrangement uses TRBV5-5 and TRBJ1-3, with no clear D. CDR3 size: 14 residues. Between the trimmed V and J ends, which lost 4 bases and 6 bases, there was a span of 14 bases. Per the germline V gene, CDR1 is SGHKS and CDR2 is YYEKEE (reference sequence). Here the CDR3 DNA reads TGTGCCAGCAGCGCGCGCGCCCACTTAAACACCATATATTTT. It encodes CASSARAHLNTIYF.

The chain combines TRBV6-5 with TRBJ1-5, with D possibly being TRBD1 (5 bases). The CDR3 sequence is 15 residues long. Trimming took 4 bases from V and 5 from J, leaving 15 bases between them. In germline, CDR1 is MNHEY, CDR2 SVGAGI. CDR3 bases: TGTGCCAGCAGTTTAGAACTAGGAGGGGATCAGCCCCAGCATTTT. This gives the protein CASSLELGGDQPQHF.

The chain links TRBV13 to TRBJ2-5, with 8 bases lining up with TRBD2. The CDR3 sequence is 13 residues long. V shed 5 bases and J 13 bases; nucleotides not matched to a gene: 12. CDR1 PRHDT and CDR2 FYEKMQ come from the germline V gene (reference sequence). The CDR3 region has the DNA TGTGCCAGCAGCCCCCGTAGTAGCGGGGATCTGTACTTC. Translated: CASSPRSSGDLYF.